A single T cell receptor beta chain is shown here with its context. What it binds is not known. Repertoires were generated with immunoSEQ multiplex PCR, while TCRdb's copy carries only in-frame clones and drops some. Among approximately 400,000 clones listed, about 80% were seen once. This sample stems from a study of Ad26.COV2.S vaccination and SARS-CoV-2 variants. Study-wide background: Intramuscular Ad26.COV2.S at 5x10^10 or 1x10^11 viral particles.

Treatment reported: some 20 received Ad26.COV2.S at low or high dose, single or two shots; a few received placebo; per-sample allocation not given. Vaccine and placebo recipients were sampled on day 63 after the first injection. Germline V gene data show CDR1 as SNHLY and CDR2 as FYNNEI. The germline V and J ends were trimmed by 5 bases and 1 base, with 12 bases remaining between them. The CDR3 covers 15 residues. Whole-study results and caveats: Substantial post-vaccination breadth of spike-specific CD8+ and CD4+ T cell responses was reported. Vaccinees and placebo recipients showed similar non-spike TCR breadth.

This chain joins TRBV2 and TRBJ1-5, with a tentative D call TRBD1 (6 bases). The source material was peripheral blood, sampled in a trial of Ad26.COV2.S vaccine versus placebo. The receptor comes from a person between 18 and 65 years old who received the Ad26.COV2.S COVID-19 vaccine or a placebo. This chain's CDR3 is CASSLIQGSNQPQHF. In nucleotides, the CDR3 is TGTGCCAGCAGTTTAATACAGGGAAGCAATCAGCCCCAGCATTTT.